These 15 T cell receptor beta chains were all obtained from the same sample, sequenced in a study of shared clonotypes between healthy human individuals. TCRdb's copy holds only in-frame clones and misses some; the assay was immunoSEQ multiplex PCR. The profile covers some 2,000,000 clones, with roughly 95% appearing a single time and around 0.13% taken by the ten largest. Sequencing was carried out using naive CD4+ T cells sorted from blood. The subset denotes: CD45RA+ positively selected. These receptors originate from a man aged 18 to 29 in good health.

The V call is TRBV7-9, the J call TRBJ2-2; D may be TRBD2 (5 bases). The V end lost 4 bases, the J end lost 3 bases, and 12 bases lay between the germline ends. The CDR3 is 15 amino acids. Germline CDR1 and CDR2: SEHNR and FQNEAQ (reference sequence). CDR3 sequence (DNA): TGTGCCAGCAGCTCTGGAGGCCGCTACACCGGGGAGCTGTTTTTT. This sequence encodes CASSSGGRYTGELFF.

The J gene is TRBJ1-1, the V gene TRBV11-1; D is undetermined. The CDR3 runs to 17 residues. Trimming left V 5 bases short and J 1 base short, with 20 bases between. Per the germline V gene, CDR1 is SGHAT and CDR2 is FQDESV (reference sequence). The CDR3 nucleotides read TGTGCCAGCAGCGAGAAGGTGACGAGCCGGACGAACACTGAAGCTTTCTTT. As protein: CASSEKVTSRTNTEAFF.

This clone was found once. The chain joins TRBV4-3 to TRBJ2-6; 8 nucleotides agree with TRBD1. CDR1 LGHNA and CDR2 YSLEER come from the germline V gene. J was trimmed by 0 bases and V by 5 bases; bases with no gene match: 3. The CDR3 has 16 residues. This CDR3 is CASSSGQDSGANVLTF. The CDR3 DNA reads as TGCGCCAGCAGCTCGGGACAGGACTCTGGGGCCAACGTCCTGACTTTC.

This clone was counted once. Other nucleotide sequences in the sample specify the same CDR3. V gene TRBV4-3 combines with J gene TRBJ1-3; D remains unclear. The CDR3 covers 15 residues. V was pared by 3 bases and J by 0 bases, with 9 bases between. Germline-derived CDR1 and CDR2 are LGHNA and YSLEER. CDR3 loop: CASSQALGSGNTIYF. The CDR3 DNA reads as TGCGCCAGCAGCCAGGCCCTCGGCTCTGGAAACACCATATATTTT.

With regard to this clone: The sample carries other DNA sequences with the same CDR3. Here the CDR3 DNA reads TGTGCCAGCAGATTAGCGGGAGGGCCCCACAATGAGCAGTTCTTC. Translating gives CASRLAGGPHNEQFF. This chain links TRBV6-5 with TRBJ2-1; 11 bases match TRBD2. CDR1 and CDR2 from the germline V gene are MNHEY and SVGAGI. The CDR3 has 15 residues. Trimming removed 6 bases from V and 5 bases from J; junction bases left unmatched: 6.

The chain employs TRBV7-2 and TRBJ2-1; 9 bases align to TRBD2. This CDR3 is 15 amino acids long. The germline V gene encodes CDR1 SGHTA and CDR2 FQGNSA. Trimming cost V 7 bases and J 5 bases; bases outside gene matches: 9. Written as DNA, the CDR3 is TGTGCCAGCACCCAAAGCGGGAGGCCAGACAATGAGCAGTTCTTC. Its protein product is CASTQSGRPDNEQFF.

This clone was counted once. The chain joins TRBV7-6 to TRBJ1-1; D gene ambiguous. Germline values: CDR1 SGHVS, CDR2 FNYEAQ. The V end was cut by 6 bases, the J end by 3 bases, with 11 bases between. CDR3 length equals 13 residues. Here the CDR3 DNA reads TGTGCCAGCAGGGAGTTGGAGGACACTGAAGCTTTCTTT. Protein sequence: CASRELEDTEAFF.

V and J are TRBV28 and TRBJ2-1; perhaps TRBD2 as D (5 bases). The V and J ends lost 5 bases and 4 bases respectively, with 15 bases between them. Germline CDR1 and CDR2: MDHEN and SYDVKM. This CDR3 is built from 15 residues. The CDR3: CASSPLSGIYNEQFF. CDR3 bases: TGTGCCAGCAGTCCCCTGTCGGGGATATACAATGAGCAGTTCTTC.

On this clone itself: Other DNA sequences within the sample encode an identical CDR3. V is TRBV30 and J is TRBJ1-1; TRBD1 might be the D (5 bases). The length of the CDR3 is 11 residues. V was cut by 4 bases and J by 5 bases, with 8 bases left in between. Germline V gene sequence: CDR1 GTSNPN, CDR2 SVGIG (reference sequence). The CDR3 bases are TGTGCCTGGATCAGGGCAACTGAAGCTTTCTTT. Amino acid sequence: CAWIRATEAFF.

The chain joins TRBV28 to TRBJ1-2; maybe TRBD1 (6 bases). CDR3 length equals 13 residues. V lost 7 bases to trimming and J lost 2 bases, with 11 bases between them. The germline V gene has CDR1 MDHEN and CDR2 SYDVKM. This CDR3 reads CASTRDTNYGYTF. The CDR3 DNA reads as TGTGCCAGCACGAGGGACACCAACTATGGCTACACCTTC.

This clone was detected once. This sequence joins TRBV11-2 and TRBJ2-5, with 12 bases identical to TRBD2. This CDR3 region has 16 residues. The ends lost 6 bases at V and 5 bases at J; junction bases unmatched: 10. CDR1 and CDR2 (germline): SGHAT, FQNNGV. CDR3 sequence reads: CASRTPSGRAWETQYF. The CDR3 DNA reads as TGTGCCAGCAGGACCCCTAGCGGGAGGGCCTGGGAGACCCAGTACTTC.

To note about this clone: The conserved phenylalanine or tryptophan is not found at the CDR3 terminus, so this likely reflects a read error. This chain joins TRBV7-6 and TRBJ2-7; no clear D gene. The CDR3 sequence is 13 residues long. V shed 5 bases and J shed 0 bases, with 8 bases lying between them. Germline CDR1 and CDR2: SGHVS and FNYEAQ. CDR3 DNA: TGTGCCAGCAGCCCGGAAGCCTCCTACGAGCAGTACCTC. Its translation is CASSPEASYEQYL.

V is TRBV5-1 and J is TRBJ1-1; D is possibly TRBD1 (5 bases). Trimming shortened V by 1 base and J by 1 base, and 8 bases separated the two germline ends. Germline values: CDR1 SGHRS, CDR2 YFSETQ. The CDR3 has 14 residues. Here the CDR3 DNA reads TGCGCCAGCAGCTTGATCGGGGGGAACACTGAAGCTTTCTTT. Encoded protein: CASSLIGGNTEAFF.

This clone was detected once. The CDR3 sequence is CARIPGASCYGYTF. CDR3 in DNA: TGTGCCAGGATCCCGGGCGCCTCGTGCTATGGCTACACCTTC. The V call is TRBV6-5, the J call TRBJ1-2; unclear D gene. The CDR3 sequence is 14 residues long. CDR1 is MNHEY and CDR2 is SVGAGI in the germline V gene. The V and J ends lost 9 bases and 4 bases respectively, with 18 bases between them.

This clone occurred once. The same CDR3 arises from other DNA sequences in this sample as well. This rearrangement joins TRBV19 to TRBJ2-5, with D unclear. Germline assignment: CDR1 LNHDA and CDR2 SQIVND (reference sequence). V lost 5 bases and J 2 bases, leaving 6 bases between the germline ends. The length of the CDR3 is 12 residues. CDR3 in amino acids: CASSSGQETQYF. The CDR3 bases are TGTGCCAGTAGTTCTGGTCAAGAGACCCAGTACTTC.